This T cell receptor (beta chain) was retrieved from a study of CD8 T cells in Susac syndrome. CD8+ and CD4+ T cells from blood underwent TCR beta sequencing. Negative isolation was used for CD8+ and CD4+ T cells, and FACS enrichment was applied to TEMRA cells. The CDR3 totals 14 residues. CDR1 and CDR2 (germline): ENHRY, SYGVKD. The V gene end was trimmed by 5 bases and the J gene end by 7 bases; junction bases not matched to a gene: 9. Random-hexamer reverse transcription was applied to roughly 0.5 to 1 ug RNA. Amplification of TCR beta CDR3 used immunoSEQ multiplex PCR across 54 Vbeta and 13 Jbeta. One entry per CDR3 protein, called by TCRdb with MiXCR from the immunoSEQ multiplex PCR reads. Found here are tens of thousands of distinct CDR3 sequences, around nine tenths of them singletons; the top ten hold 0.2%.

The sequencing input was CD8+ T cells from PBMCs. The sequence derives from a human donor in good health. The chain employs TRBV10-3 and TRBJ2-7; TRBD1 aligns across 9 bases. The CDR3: CAISREQGAGEQYF. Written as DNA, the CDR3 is TGTGCCATCAGTAGGGAACAGGGGGCCGGGGAGCAGTACTTC.